The rows below give T cell receptor beta chains drawn from one sample of a study of T cell clones after liver transplantation. The data were produced by immunoSEQ multiplex PCR, yet TCRdb's version contains in-frame clones alone and is incomplete. The sample has some 120,000 clones, just over 90% seen once. The source material was CD4+ T cells from blood, sampled 12 months after liver transplant. The receptors derive from a human patient who received a liver transplant. A subset of T cells may come from the graft donor. Both conserved end residues are part of each CDR3. D genes are given only for firm matches. Some rows have no size entry. The others give once, few or many, or a class for an expanded clone.

size	V	D	J	DNA	CDR3
.	TRBV9	TRBD1	TRBJ2-1	TGTGCCAGCAGCCTTAGGACAGGGGGCGTTTCAGATGAGCAGTTCTTC	CASSLRTGGVSDEQFF
.	TRBV7-2	.	TRBJ2-2	TGTGCCAGCAGCGGGACCATCACCGGGGAGCTGTTTTTT	CASSGTITGELFF
.	TRBV27	.	TRBJ1-5	TGTGCCAGCAGCCTTCTGGGGGGAGGCAATCAGCCCCAGCATTTT	CASSLLGGGNQPQHF
few	TRBV18	.	TRBJ2-1	TGTGCCAGCTCCCCTACCCGGGGCCCTTACAATGAGCAGTTCTTC	CASSPTRGPYNEQFF
.	TRBV19	TRBD1	TRBJ2-1	TGTGCCAGTAGTACAAGGACAGGGCGCTCCTACAATGAGCAGTTCTTC	CASSTRTGRSYNEQFF
.	TRBV7-9	TRBD1	TRBJ2-7	TGTGCCAGCACCGGGGACAGGGCATACGAGCAGTACTTC	CASTGDRAYEQYF
.	TRBV27	.	TRBJ1-4	TGTGCCAGCCAACGCCACTGGGGCGAAAAACTGTTTTTT	CASQRHWGEKLFF
.	TRBV5-1	.	TRBJ1-1	TGCGCCAGCAGCCCTGTGGGGAACACTGAAGCTTTCTTT	CASSPVGNTEAFF
.	TRBV6-5	TRBD1	TRBJ2-7	TGTGCCAGCACGGGACAGGGGGCGTCCTACGAGCAGTACTTC	CASTGQGASYEQYF
.	TRBV21-1	.	TRBJ2-4	TGTGCCAGCAGCAAAAGGACGGGTTTGACGGCCAAAAACATTCAGTACTTC	CASSKRTGLTAKNIQYF